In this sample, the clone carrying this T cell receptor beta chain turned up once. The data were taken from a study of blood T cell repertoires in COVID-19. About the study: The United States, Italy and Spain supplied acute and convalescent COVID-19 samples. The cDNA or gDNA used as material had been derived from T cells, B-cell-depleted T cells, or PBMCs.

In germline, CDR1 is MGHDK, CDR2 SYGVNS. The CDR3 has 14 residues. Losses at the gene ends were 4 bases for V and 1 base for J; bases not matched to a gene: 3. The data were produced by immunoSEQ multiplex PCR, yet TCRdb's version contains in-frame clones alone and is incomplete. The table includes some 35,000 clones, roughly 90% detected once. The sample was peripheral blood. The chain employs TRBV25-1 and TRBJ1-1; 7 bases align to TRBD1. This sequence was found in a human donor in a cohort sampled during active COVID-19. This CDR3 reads CASSARQGNTEAFF. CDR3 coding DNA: TGTGCCAGCAGTGCTCGACAGGGGAACACTGAAGCTTTCTTT. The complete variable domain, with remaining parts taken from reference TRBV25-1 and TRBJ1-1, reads EADIYQTPRYLVIGTGKKITLECSQTMGHDKMYWYQQDPGMELHLIHYSYGVNSTEKGDLSSESTVSRIRTEHFPLTLESARPSHTSQYLCASSARQGNTEAFFGQGTRLTVV.